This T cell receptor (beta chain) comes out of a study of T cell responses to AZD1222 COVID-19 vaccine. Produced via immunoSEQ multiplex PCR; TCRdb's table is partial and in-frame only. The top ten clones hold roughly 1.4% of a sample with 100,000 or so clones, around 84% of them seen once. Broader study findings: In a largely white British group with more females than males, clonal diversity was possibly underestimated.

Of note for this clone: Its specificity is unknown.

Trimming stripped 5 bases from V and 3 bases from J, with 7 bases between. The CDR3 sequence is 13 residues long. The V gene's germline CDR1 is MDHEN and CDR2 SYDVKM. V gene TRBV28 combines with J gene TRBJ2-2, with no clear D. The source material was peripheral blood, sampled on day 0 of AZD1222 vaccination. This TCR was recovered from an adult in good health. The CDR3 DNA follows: TGTGCCAGCAGTAGAAGTTACACCGGGGAGCTGTTTTTT. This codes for CASSRSYTGELFF.